The present T cell receptor beta chain was sequenced within a study of CD8+ T cells in alopecia areata. Study summary: Those treated were given oral tofacitinib at 5 to 10 mg twice daily. Study-level points and caveats: While patients received tofacitinib, many expanded lesional clones remained present in scalp and blood. Expanded CD8+ clones among the top 100, as well as scalp clonality, were significantly decreased by tofacitinib.

Sequencing used cDNA as its template, made by extracting RNA and reverse transcribing it. Some clones are missing from TCRdb's copy, which holds only in-frame ones; the method was immunoSEQ multiplex PCR. The sample has about 190,000 clones, 60% seen once. Treatment noted: oral pan-JAK inhibitor, 5-10 mg twice daily. From alopecia areata patients, lesional scalp punch biopsies and peripheral blood were collected. About this clone: Its antigen is still unknown.

The sample in question was CD4+ T cells sorted from blood, obtained at week 24, from a patient treated with tofacitinib. The source is a human donor with alopecia areata.

For the CDR3, the DNA is TGTGCCAGCAGATTAAATACAGGGGTGTCAGGTGAAGCTTTCTTT. Its protein is CASRLNTGVSGEAFF. This chain connects TRBV2 to TRBJ1-1, with 7 nucleotides matching TRBD1. This CDR3 has 15 residues. CDR1 and CDR2 from the germline V gene are SNHLY and FYNNEI. V was clipped by 6 bases and J by 7 bases; unmatched bases: 14.